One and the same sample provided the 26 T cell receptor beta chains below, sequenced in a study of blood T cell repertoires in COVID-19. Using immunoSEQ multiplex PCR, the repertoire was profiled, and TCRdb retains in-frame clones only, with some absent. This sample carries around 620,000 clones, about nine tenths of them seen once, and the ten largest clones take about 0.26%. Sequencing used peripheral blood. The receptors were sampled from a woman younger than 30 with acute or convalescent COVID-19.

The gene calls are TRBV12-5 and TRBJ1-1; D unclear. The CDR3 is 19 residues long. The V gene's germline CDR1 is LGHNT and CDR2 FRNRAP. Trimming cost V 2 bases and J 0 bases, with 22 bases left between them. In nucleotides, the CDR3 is TGTGCTAGTGGTTTGCACGCCCTCTCCGAGGCGCCTTTGAACACTGAAGCTTTCTTT. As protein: CASGLHALSEAPLNTEAFF.

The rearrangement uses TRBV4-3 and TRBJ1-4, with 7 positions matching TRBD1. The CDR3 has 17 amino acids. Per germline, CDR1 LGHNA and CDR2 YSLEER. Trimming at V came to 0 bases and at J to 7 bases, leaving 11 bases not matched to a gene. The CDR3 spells CASSQEGDSPKIEKLFF. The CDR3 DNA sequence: TGCGCCAGCAGCCAAGAGGGGGACAGCCCTAAAATTGAAAAACTGTTTTTT.

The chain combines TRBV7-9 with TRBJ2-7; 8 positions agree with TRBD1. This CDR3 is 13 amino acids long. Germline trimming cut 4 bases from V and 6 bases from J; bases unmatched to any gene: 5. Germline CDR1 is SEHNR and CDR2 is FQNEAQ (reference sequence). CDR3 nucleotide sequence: TGTGCCAGCAGCTCGACAGGGGTCGGCGAGCAGTACTTC. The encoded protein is CASSSTGVGEQYF.

CDR3 nucleotides: TGTGCCAGCAGCCAATCGGACAGGGGGACTGAAGCTTTCTTT. The encoded protein is CASSQSDRGTEAFF. V gene TRBV3-1 (or the pseudogene TRBV3-2) combines with J gene TRBJ1-1, with TRBD1 identical over 10 bases. V dropped 2 bases and J dropped 5; count of bases not matched to a gene: 2. Germline CDR1 reads LGHDT; CDR2 reads YNNKEL (reference sequence). This CDR3 region has 14 residues.

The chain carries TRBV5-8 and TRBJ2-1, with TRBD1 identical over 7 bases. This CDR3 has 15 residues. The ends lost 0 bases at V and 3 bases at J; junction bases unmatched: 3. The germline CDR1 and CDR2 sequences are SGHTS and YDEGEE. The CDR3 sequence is CASSLDRGIYNEQFF. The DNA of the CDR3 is TGTGCCAGCAGCTTGGACAGGGGAATCTACAATGAGCAGTTCTTC.

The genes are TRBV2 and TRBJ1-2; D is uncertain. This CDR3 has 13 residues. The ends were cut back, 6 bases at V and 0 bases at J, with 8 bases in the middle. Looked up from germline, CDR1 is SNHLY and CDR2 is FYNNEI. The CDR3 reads CASRQFANYGYTF. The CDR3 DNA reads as TGTGCCAGCAGACAGTTTGCTAACTATGGCTACACCTTC.

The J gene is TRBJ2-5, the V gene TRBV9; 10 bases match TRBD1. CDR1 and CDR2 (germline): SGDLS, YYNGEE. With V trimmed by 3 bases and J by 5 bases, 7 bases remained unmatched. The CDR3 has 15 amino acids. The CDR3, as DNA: TGTGCCAGCAGCGAGGGACAGGGGAGGTTCGAGACCCAGTACTTC. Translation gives CASSEGQGRFETQYF.

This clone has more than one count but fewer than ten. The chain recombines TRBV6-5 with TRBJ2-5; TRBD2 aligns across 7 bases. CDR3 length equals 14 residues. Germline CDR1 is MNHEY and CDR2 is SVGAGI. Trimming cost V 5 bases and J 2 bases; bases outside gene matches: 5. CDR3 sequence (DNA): TGTGCCAGCAGTAGCGGGGTAGAGCAAGAGACCCAGTACTTC. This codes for CASSSGVEQETQYF.

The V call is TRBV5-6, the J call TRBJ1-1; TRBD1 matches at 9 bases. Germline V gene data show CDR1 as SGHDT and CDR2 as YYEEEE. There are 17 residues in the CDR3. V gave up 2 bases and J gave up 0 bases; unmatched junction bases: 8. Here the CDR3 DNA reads TGTGCCAGCAGCTTTTTAAAGACAGGGGGGATGAACACTGAAGCTTTCTTT. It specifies CASSFLKTGGMNTEAFF.

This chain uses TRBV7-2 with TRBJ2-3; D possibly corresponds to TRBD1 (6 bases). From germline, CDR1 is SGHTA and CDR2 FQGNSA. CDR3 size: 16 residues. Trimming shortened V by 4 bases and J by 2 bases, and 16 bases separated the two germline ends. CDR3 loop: CASSSSPWGLTDTQYF. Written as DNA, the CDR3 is TGTGCCAGCAGCTCTAGCCCCTGGGGGCTCACAGATACGCAGTATTTT.

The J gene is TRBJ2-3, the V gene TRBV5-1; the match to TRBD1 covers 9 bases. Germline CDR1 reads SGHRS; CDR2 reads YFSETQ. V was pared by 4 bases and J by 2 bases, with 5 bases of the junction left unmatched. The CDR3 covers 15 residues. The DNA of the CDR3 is TGCGCCAGCAGCCCCCGGGACAGGGTCACAGATACGCAGTATTTT. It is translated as CASSPRDRVTDTQYF.

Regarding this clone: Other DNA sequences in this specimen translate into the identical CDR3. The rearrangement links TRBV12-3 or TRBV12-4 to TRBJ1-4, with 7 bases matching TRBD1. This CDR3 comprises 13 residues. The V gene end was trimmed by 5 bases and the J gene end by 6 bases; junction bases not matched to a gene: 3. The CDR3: CASSRQGDEKLFF. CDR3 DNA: TGTGCCAGCAGTCGGCAGGGGGATGAAAAACTGTTTTTT.

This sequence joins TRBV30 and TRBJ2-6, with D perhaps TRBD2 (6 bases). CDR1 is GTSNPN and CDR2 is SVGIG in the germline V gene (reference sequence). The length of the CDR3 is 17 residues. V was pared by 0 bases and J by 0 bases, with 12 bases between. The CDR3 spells CAWSVTGGPSGANVLTF. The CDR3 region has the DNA TGTGCCTGGAGTGTAACCGGGGGACCCTCTGGGGCCAACGTCCTGACTTTC.

In nucleotides, the CDR3 is TGCGCCAGCAGCCACTCACTAGCGGGGGTGGCAGATACGCAGTATTTT. It encodes CASSHSLAGVADTQYF. This chain uses TRBV4-3 with TRBJ2-3, with 11 positions matching TRBD2. This CDR3 comprises 16 residues. The germline V gene has CDR1 LGHNA and CDR2 YSLEER. Unmatched junction bases numbered 6, after V lost 3 bases and J lost 4 bases.

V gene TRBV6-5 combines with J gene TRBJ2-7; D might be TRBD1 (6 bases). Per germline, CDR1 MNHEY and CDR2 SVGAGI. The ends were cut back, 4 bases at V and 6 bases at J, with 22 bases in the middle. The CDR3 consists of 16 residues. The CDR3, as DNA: TGTGCCAGCAGTTCTCCCTATGGACTTCAGGGGAGCGAGCAGTACTTC. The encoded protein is CASSSPYGLQGSEQYF.

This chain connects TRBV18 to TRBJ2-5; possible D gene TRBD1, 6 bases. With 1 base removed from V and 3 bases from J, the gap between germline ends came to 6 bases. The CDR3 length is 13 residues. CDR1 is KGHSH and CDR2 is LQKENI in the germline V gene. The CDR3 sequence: CASSPRTEETQYF. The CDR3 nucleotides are TGTGCCAGCTCACCACGGACAGAAGAGACCCAGTACTTC.

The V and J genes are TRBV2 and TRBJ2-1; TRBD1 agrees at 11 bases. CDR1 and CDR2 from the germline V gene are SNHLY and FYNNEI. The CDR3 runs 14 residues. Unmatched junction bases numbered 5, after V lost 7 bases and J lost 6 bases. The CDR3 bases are TGTGCCAGCACCGGTGGGACAGGGGGCAATGAGCAGTTCTTC. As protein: CASTGGTGGNEQFF. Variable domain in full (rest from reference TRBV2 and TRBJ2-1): EPEVTQTPSHQVTQMGQEVILRCVPISNHLYFYWYRQILGQKVEFLVSFYNNEISEKSEIFDDQFSVERPDGSNFTLKIRSTKLEDSAMYFCASTGGTGGNEQFFGPGTRLTVL.

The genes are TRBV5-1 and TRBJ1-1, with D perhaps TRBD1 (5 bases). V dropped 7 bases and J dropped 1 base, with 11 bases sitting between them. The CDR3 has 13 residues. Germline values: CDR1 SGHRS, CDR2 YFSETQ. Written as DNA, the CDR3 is TGCGCCAGCCGGGACTCCTGGAACACTGAAGCTTTCTTT. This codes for CASRDSWNTEAFF.

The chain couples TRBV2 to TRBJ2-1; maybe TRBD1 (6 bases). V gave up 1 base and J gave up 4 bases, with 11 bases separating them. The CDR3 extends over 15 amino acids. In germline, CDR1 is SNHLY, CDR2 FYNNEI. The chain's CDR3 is CASSEGGQQYNEQFF. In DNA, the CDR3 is TGTGCCAGCAGTGAAGGAGGACAGCAGTACAATGAGCAGTTCTTC.

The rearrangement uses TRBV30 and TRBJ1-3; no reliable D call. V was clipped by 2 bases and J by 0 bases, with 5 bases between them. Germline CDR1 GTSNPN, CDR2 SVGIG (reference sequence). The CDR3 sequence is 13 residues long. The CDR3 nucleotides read TGTGCCTGGAGTCCGGGCTCTGGAAACACCATATATTTT. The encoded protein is CAWSPGSGNTIYF. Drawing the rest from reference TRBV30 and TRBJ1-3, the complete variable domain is SQTIHQWPATLVQPVGSPLSLECTVEGTSNPNLYWYRQAAGRGLQLLFYSVGIGQISSEVPQNLSASRPQDRQFILSSKKLLLSDSGFYLCAWSPGSGNTIYFGEGSWLTVV.

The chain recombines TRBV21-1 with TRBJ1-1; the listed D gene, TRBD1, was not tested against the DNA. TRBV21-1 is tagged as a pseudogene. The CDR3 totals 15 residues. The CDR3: CASSKEEDRRTEAFF. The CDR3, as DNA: TGTGCCAGCAGCAAAGAGGAGGACAGGCGCACTGAAGCTTTCTTT.

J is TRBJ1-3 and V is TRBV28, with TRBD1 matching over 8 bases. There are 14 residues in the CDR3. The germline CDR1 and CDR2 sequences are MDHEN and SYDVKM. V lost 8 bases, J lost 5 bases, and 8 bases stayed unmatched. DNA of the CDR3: TGTGCCAGCGGCGGACAGGGAGGAAGAAACACCATATATTTT. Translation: CASGGQGGRNTIYF.

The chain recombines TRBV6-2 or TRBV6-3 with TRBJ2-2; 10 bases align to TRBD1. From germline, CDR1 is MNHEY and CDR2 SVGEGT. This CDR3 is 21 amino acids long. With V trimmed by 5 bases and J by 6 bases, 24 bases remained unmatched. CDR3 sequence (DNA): TGTGCCAGCAGTCTTCCCACCGGGACAGGGGCCTTATTATTCTTCTCCGGGGAGCTGTTTTTT. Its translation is CASSLPTGTGALLFFSGELFF.

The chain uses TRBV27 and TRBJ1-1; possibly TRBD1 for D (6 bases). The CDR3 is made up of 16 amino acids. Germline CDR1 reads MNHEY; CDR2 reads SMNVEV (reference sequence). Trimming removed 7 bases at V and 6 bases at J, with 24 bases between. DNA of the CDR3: TGTGCCAGCAAGGAGTATCGGGGGGCTAGTTTCGCTGAAGCTTTCTTT. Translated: CASKEYRGASFAEAFF.

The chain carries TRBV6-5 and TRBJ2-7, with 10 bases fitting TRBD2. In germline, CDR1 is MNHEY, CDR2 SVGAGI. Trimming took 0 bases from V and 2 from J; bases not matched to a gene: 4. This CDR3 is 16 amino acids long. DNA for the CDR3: TGTGCCAGCAGTTACTCGAATAGCGGGGGGCCCTACGAGCAGTACTTC. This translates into CASSYSNSGGPYEQYF.

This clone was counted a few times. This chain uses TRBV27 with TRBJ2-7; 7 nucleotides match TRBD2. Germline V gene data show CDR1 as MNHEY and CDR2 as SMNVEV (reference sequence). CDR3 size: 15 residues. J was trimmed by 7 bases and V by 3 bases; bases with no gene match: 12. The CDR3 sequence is CASSLGLAALREQYF. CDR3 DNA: TGTGCCAGCAGTTTGGGGCTAGCGGCTCTACGAGAGCAGTACTTC.